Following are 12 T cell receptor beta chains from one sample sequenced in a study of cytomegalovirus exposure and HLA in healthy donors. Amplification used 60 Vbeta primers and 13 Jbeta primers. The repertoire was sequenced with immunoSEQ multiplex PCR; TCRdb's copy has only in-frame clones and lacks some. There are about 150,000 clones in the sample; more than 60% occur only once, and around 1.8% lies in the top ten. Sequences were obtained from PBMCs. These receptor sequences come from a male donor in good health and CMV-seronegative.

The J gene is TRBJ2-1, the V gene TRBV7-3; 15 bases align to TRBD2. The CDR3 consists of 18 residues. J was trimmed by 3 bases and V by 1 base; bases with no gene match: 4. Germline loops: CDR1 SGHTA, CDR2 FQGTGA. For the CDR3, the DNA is TGTGCCAGCAGCTTAATGAGGACTAGCGGGGGGGGCTACAATGAGCAGTTCTTC. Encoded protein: CASSLMRTSGGGYNEQFF.

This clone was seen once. CDR3 nucleotides: TGTGCCAGCAGCTTAGGACAGGGGGCTTGGGAGACCCAGTACTTC. This codes for CASSLGQGAWETQYF. V and J are TRBV7-9 and TRBJ2-5, with 10 bases fitting TRBD1. This CDR3 has 15 amino acids. From germline, CDR1 is SEHNR and CDR2 FQNEAQ (reference sequence). Trimming removed 1 base from V and 5 bases from J; junction bases left unmatched: 4.

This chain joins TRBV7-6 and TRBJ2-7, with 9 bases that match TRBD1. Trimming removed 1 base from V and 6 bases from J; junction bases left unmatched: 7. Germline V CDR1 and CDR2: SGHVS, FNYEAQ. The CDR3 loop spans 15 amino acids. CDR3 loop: CASSLDSGQGLEQYF. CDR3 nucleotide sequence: TGTGCCAGCAGCTTAGACTCCGGACAGGGGCTCGAGCAGTACTTC.

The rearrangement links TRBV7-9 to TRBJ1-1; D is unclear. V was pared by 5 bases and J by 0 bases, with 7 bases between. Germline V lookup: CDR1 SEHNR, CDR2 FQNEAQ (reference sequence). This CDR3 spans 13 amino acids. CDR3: CASSNSMNTEAFF. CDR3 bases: TGTGCCAGCAGCAATAGCATGAACACTGAAGCTTTCTTT.

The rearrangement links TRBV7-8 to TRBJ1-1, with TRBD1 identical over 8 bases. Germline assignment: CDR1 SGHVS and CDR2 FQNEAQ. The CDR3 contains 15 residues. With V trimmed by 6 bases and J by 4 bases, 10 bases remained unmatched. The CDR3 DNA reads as TGTGCCAGCAGTCCAGGACAGGGACTGCTCACTGAAGCTTTCTTT. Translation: CASSPGQGLLTEAFF.

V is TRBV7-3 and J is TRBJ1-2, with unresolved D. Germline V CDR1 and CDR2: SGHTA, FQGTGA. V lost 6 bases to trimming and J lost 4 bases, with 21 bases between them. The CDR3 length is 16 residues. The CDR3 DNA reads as TGTGCCAGCAGTGGGTTCATCGGGTCCGCTCCCTATGGCTACACCTTC. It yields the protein CASSGFIGSAPYGYTF.

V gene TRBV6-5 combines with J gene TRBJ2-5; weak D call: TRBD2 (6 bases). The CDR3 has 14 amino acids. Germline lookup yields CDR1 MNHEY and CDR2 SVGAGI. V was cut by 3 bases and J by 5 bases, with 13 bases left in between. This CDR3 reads CASSYLGGEETQYF. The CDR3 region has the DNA TGTGCCAGCAGTTATCTTGGCGGGGAGGAGACCCAGTACTTC.

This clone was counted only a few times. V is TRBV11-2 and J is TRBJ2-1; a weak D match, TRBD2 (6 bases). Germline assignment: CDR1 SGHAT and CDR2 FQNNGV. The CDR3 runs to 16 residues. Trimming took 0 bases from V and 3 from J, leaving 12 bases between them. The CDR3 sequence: CASSLEAGTLYNEQFF. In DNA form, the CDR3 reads TGTGCCAGCAGCTTAGAGGCGGGGACCCTCTACAATGAGCAGTTCTTC.

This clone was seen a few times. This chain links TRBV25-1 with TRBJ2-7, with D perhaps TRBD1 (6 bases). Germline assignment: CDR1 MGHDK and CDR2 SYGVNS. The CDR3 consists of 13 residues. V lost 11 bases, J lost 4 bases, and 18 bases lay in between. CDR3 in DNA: TGTGCCTCCGGACAGATGGGAACTTACGAGCAGTACTTC. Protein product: CASGQMGTYEQYF.

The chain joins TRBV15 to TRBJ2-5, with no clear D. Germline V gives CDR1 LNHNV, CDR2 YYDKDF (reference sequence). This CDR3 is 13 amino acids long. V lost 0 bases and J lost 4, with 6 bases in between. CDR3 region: CATSRDISETQYF. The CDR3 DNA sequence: TGTGCCACCAGCAGAGATATTTCAGAGACCCAGTACTTC. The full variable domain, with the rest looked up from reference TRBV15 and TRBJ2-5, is DAMVIQNPRYQVTQFGKPVTLSCSQTLNHNVMYWYQQKSSQAPKLLFHYYDKDFNNEADTPDNFQSRRPNTSFCFLDIRSPGLGDTAMYLCATSRDISETQYFGPGTRLLVL.

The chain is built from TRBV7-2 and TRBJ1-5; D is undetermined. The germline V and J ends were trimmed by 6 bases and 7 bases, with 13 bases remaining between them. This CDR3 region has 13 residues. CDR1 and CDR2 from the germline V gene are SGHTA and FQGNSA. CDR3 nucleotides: TGTGCCAGCAGTTTTATCACGGGGCAGCCCCAGCATTTT. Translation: CASSFITGQPQHF.

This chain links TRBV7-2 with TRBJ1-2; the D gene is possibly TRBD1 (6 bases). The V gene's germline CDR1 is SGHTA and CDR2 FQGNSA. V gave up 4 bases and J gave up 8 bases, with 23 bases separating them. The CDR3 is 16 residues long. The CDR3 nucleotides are TGTGCCAGCAGCTCCCCCGTGAGGGGGAAAGGGAGCGGCTACACCTTC. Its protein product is CASSSPVRGKGSGYTF.